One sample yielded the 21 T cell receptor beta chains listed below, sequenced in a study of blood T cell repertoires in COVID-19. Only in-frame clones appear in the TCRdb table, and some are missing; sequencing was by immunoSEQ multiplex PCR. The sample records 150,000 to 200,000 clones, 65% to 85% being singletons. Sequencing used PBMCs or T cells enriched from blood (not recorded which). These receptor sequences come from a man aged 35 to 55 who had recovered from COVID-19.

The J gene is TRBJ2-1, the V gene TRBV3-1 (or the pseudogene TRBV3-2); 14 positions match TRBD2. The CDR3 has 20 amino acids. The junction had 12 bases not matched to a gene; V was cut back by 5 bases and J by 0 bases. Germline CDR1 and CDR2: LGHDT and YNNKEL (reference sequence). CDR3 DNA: TGTGCCAGCAGCTCATCGCGGACTAGCGGGGGGCCGAGCTCCTACAATGAGCAGTTCTTC. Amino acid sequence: CASSSSRTSGGPSSYNEQFF.

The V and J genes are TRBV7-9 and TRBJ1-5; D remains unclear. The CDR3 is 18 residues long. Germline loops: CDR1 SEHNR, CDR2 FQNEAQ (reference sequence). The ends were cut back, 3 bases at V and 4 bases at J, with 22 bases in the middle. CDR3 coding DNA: TGTGCCAGCAGCTTTCGATTCGTCCCCGGGATTCCTAATCAGCCCCAGCATTTT. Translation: CASSFRFVPGIPNQPQHF.

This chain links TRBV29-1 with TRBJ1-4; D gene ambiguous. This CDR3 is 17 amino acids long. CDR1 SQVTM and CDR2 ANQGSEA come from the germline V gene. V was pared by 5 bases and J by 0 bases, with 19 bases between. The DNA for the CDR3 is TGCAGCGTTAATGGAGACCACACCGATTCAACTAATGAAAAACTGTTTTTT. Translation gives CSVNGDHTDSTNEKLFF. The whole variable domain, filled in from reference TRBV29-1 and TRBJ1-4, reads SAVISQKPSRDICQRGTSLTIQCQVDSQVTMMFWYRQQPGQSLTLIATANQGSEATYESGFVIDKFPISRPNLTFSTLTVSNMSPEDSSIYLCSVNGDHTDSTNEKLFFGSGTQLSVL.

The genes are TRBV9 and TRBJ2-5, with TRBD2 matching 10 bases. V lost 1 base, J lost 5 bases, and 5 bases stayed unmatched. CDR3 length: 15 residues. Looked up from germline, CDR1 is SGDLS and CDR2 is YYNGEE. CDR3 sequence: CASSVSGGADETQYF. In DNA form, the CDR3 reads TGTGCCAGCAGCGTAAGCGGGGGGGCCGATGAGACCCAGTACTTC.

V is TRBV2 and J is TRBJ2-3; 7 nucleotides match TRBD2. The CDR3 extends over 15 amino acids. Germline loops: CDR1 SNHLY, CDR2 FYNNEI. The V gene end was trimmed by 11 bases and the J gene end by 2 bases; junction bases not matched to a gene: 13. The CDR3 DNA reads TGTGCCCACTCGGCCCCGGGACTATTCACAGATACGCAGTATTTT. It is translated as CAHSAPGLFTDTQYF. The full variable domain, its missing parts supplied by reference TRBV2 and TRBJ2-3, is EPEVTQTPSHQVTQMGQEVILRCVPISNHLYFYWYRQILGQKVEFLVSFYNNEISEKSEIFDDQFSVERPDGSNFTLKIRSTKLEDSAMYFCAHSAPGLFTDTQYFGPGTRLTVL.

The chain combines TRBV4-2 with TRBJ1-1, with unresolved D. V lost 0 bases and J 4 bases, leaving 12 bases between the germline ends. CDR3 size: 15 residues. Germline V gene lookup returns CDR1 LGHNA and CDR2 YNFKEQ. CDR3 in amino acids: CASSQDFTVTTEAFF. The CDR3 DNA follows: TGTGCCAGCAGCCAAGATTTCACGGTAACCACTGAAGCTTTCTTT.

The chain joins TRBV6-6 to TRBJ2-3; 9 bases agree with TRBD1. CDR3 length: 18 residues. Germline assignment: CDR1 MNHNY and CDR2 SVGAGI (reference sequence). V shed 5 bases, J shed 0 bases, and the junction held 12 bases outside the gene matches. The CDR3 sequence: CASSPRGQGYTSTDTQYF. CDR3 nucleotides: TGTGCCAGCAGTCCCCGGGGACAGGGATATACTAGCACAGATACGCAGTATTTT.

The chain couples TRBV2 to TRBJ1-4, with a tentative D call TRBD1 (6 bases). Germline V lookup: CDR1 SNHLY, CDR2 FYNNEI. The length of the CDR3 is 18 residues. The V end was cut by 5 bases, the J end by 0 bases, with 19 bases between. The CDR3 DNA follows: TGTGCCAGCAGTTTACAGGGAGCCTTCAAAGCAACTAATGAAAAACTGTTTTTT. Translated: CASSLQGAFKATNEKLFF. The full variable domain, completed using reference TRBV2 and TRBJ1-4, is EPEVTQTPSHQVTQMGQEVILRCVPISNHLYFYWYRQILGQKVEFLVSFYNNEISEKSEIFDDQFSVERPDGSNFTLKIRSTKLEDSAMYFCASSLQGAFKATNEKLFFGSGTQLSVL.

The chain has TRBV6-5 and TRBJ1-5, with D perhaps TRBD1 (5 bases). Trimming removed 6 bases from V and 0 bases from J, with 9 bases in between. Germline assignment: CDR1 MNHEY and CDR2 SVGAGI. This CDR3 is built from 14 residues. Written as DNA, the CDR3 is TGTGCCAGCAGCCCAGGGTTTAGCAATCAGCCCCAGCATTTT. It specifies CASSPGFSNQPQHF.

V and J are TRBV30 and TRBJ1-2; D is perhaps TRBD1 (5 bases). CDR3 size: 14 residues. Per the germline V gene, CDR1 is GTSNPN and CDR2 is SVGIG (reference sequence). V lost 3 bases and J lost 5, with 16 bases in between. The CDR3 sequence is CAWRGGDGGYGYTF. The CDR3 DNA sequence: TGTGCCTGGAGGGGAGGCGACGGGGGGTATGGCTACACCTTC. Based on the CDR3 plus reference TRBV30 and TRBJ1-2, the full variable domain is SQTIHQWPATLVQPVGSPLSLECTVEGTSNPNLYWYRQAAGRGLQLLFYSVGIGQISSEVPQNLSASRPQDRQFILSSKKLLLSDSGFYLCAWRGGDGGYGYTFGSGTRLTVV.

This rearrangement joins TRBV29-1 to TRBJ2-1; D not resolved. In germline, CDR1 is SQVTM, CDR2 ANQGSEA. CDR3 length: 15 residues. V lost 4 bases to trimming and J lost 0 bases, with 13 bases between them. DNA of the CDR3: TGCAGCGTTGCTCACGGCGGAAGCTCCTACAATGAGCAGTTCTTC. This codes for CSVAHGGSSYNEQFF.

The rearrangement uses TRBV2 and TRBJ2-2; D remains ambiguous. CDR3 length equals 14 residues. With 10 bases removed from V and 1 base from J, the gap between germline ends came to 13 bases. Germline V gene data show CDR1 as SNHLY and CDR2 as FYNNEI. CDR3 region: CATSSLGNTGELFF. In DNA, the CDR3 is TGTGCCACCTCAAGCCTCGGGAACACCGGGGAGCTGTTTTTT.

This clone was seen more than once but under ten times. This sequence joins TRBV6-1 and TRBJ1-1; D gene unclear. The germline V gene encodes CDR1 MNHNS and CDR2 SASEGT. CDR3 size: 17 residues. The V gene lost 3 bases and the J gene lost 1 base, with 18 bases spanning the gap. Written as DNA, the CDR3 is TGTGCCAGCAGTGATCTAAATGGGCTAACAGCGAACACTGAAGCTTTCTTT. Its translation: CASSDLNGLTANTEAFF.

The CDR3 loop is CASSTTRTGGRETQYF. CDR3 DNA: TGTGCCAGTAGTACGACCCGGACAGGGGGTAGAGAGACCCAGTACTTC. V gene TRBV19 combines with J gene TRBJ2-5, with 10 bases lining up with TRBD1. This CDR3 is 16 amino acids long. The germline gives CDR1 LNHDA, CDR2 SQIVND (reference sequence). Trimming at V came to 4 bases and at J to 4 bases, leaving 9 bases not matched to a gene.

CDR3 amino acids: CASRTVMEGYQPQHF. In nucleotides, the CDR3 is TGTGCCAGCCGGACGGTCATGGAGGGATATCAGCCCCAGCATTTT. This chain joins TRBV6-5 and TRBJ1-5, with D unresolved. V was pared by 8 bases and J by 5 bases, with 19 bases between. Germline V gene lookup returns CDR1 MNHEY and CDR2 SVGAGI. The CDR3 length is 15 residues.

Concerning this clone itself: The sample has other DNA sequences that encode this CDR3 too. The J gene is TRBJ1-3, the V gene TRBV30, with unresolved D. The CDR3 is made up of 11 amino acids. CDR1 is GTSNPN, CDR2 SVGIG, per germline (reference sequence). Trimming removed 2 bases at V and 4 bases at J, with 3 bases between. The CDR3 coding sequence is TGTGCCTGGAGTCGGGGAAACACCATATATTTT. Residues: CAWSRGNTIYF.

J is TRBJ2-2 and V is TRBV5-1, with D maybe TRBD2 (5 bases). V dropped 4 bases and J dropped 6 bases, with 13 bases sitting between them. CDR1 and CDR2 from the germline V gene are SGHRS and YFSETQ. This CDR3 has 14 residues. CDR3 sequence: CASSMGRRAGELFF. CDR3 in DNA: TGCGCCAGCAGCATGGGGAGACGGGCCGGGGAGCTGTTTTTT.

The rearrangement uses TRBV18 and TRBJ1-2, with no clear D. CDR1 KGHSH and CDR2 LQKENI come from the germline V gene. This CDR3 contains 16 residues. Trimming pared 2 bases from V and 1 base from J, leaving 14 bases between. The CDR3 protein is CASSPAPAEGNYGYTF. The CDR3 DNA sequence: TGTGCCAGCTCACCAGCTCCCGCAGAGGGTAACTATGGCTACACCTTC.

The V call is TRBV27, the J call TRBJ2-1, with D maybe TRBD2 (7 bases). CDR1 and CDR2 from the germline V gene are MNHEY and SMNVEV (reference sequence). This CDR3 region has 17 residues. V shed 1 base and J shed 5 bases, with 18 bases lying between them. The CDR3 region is CASSLFSLGGRHNEQFF. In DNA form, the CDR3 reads TGTGCCAGCAGTTTATTCTCCTTGGGGGGGCGACACAATGAGCAGTTCTTC.

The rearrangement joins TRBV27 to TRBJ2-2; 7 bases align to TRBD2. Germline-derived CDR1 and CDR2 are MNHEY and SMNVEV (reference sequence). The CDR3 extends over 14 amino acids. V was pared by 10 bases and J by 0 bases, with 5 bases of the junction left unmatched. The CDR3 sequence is CATWGRANTGELFF. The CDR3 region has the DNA TGTGCCACCTGGGGGAGGGCGAACACCGGGGAGCTGTTTTTT.

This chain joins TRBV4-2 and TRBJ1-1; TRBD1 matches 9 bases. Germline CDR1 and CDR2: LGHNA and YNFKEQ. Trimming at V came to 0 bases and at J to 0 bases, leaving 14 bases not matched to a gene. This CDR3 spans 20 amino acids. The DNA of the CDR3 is TGTGCCAGCAGCCAAGAAGGATCAGGGACAGGGTGGGTCATGAACACTGAAGCTTTCTTT. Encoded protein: CASSQEGSGTGWVMNTEAFF.